This TCR beta chain derives from a study of spatial heterogeneity in lung cancer. Study-level background: Raw sequencing reads included, on average, more than ten appearances of each unique TCR and UMI combination.

General study points: For expanded intratumoral alpha and beta TCRs, counts tracked tumor mutation counts.

TCRdb fed the 5' RACE reads into MiXCR, producing one record per CDR3 protein. The sample has 12,000 or so distinct CDR3 sequences, about 13% seen once. This clonotype was counted ten times or more. Its antigen is still unknown. Documented time point: sample taken at primary tumor resection. The CDR3 extends over 14 amino acids. Germline CDR1 and CDR2: DFQATT and SNEGSKA (reference sequence). J was trimmed by 2 bases and V by 5 bases; bases with no gene match: 9. This sequence joins TRBV20-1 and TRBJ2-7; 7 bases agree with TRBD1. The source material was lung tumor tissue, sampled at surgery. This clonotype was obtained from a male donor with early-stage non-small cell lung cancer. The CDR3 bases are TGCAGTGCTTTACAGGGGCGCGGCGCCTACGAGCAGTACTTC. This translates into CSALQGRGAYEQYF.